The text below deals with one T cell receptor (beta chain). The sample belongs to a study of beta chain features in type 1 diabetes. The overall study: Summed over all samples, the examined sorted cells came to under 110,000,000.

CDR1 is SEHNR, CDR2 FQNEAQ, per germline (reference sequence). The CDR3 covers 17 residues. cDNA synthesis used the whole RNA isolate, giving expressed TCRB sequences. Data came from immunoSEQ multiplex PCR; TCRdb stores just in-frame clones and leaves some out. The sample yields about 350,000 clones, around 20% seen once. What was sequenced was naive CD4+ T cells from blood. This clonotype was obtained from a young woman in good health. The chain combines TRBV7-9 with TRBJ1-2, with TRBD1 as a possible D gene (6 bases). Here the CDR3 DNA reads TGTGGCACAGCAGCTTGGACAGCGTTGGGATTTGACTATGGCTACACCTTC. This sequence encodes CGTAAWTALGFDYGYTF.